This T cell receptor (beta chain) was sequenced during a study of blood T cell repertoires in COVID-19. Study details: Collection of acute and convalescent COVID-19 samples took place in the United States, Italy and Spain. Sources were T cells, B-cell-depleted T cells, or PBMCs; the material itself was cDNA or gDNA.

Germline V gene data show CDR1 as SGHRS and CDR2 as YFSETQ. V shed 8 bases, J shed 5 bases, and the junction held 5 bases outside the gene matches. This CDR3 is built from 12 residues. Original processing notes: Counts of nucleated cells, estimated from reference gene primer amplification, were obtained. Clones were sequenced by immunoSEQ multiplex PCR, and TCRdb holds only the in-frame ones, with some missing. V, J and clone size reflect that table, while D and trimming were determined from the DNA. The sample lists fewer than 300,000 clones, about four fifths occurring once. This clone was found once.

Sequencing input: peripheral blood. The origin of this receptor is a woman between 50 and 59 years old who had recovered from COVID-19. This chain connects TRBV5-1 to TRBJ1-1; 8 nucleotides line up with TRBD1. The CDR3 protein is CASAGGRTEAFF. CDR3 bases: TGCGCCAGTGCAGGGGGCCGGACTGAAGCTTTCTTT.